The clone carrying this T cell receptor (beta chain) was detected many times. Its antigen is not known. In this cohort, patients with other autoimmune diseases, uncontrolled infections, pregnancy or lactation were excluded. Someone took the PBMCs out of around 10 ml of fresh peripheral blood. This sample is drawn from a study of Graves' ophthalmopathy and Graves' hyperthyroidism. Trimming cost V 2 bases and J 5 bases, with 10 bases left between them. Germline assignment: CDR1 SGHVS and CDR2 FQNEAQ. CDR3 length: 15 amino acids. Amplified TCR beta CDR3 regions were obtained using RNA transcripts as template. The library came from an HTBI-primed first-round RT-PCR and a second-round multiplex PCR. TCRdb reprocessed the multiplex PCR reads with MiXCR, giving one entry per CDR3 protein. The sample lists 600,000 to 700,000 distinct CDR3 sequences, about two fifths occurring once. Overall study results and limits: Ophthalmopathy progression prediction by the model yielded a sensitivity of 60% to 71% and a specificity of 72.22%. Ophthalmopathy could be told apart from stable hyperthyroidism by a 13-signature model (about 88% sensitivity, about 81% specificity).

The material sequenced was peripheral blood. The V call is TRBV7-8, the J call TRBJ1-6; D call uncertain. This clonotype was obtained from an adult man with Graves' ophthalmopathy. The CDR3 is CASSLSRGNNSPLHF. CDR3 nucleotides: TGTGCCAGCAGCTTATCGCGCGGCAATAATTCACCCCTCCACTTT.